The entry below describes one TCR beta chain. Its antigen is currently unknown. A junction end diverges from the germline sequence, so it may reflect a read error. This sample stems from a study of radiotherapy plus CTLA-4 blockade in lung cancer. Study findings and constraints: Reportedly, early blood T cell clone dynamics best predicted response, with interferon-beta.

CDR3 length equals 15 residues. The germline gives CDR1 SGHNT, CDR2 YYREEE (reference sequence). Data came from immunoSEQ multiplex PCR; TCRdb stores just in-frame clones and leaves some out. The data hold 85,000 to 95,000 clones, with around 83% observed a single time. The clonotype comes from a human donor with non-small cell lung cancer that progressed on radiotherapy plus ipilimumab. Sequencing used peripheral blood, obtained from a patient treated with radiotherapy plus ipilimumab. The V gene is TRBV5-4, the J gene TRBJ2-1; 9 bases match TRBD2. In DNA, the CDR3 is TGTGCCAGCAGCTCAAGCGGGAGGTCCTTCAATGAGCAGTTCTTC. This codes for CASSSSGRSFNEQFF.